Sequencing of this T cell receptor beta chain was carried out in a study of blood T cell repertoires in COVID-19 (dated by TCRdb to about 2020). Concerning the study at large: Samples covering the acute and convalescent phases of COVID-19 were provided by collaborators in the United States, Italy and Spain. The material from the prospective study consisted of cDNA or gDNA derived from T cells, B-cell-depleted T cells, or PBMCs. The dataset comprised deeply sampled blood TCRbeta repertoires from subjects exposed to, actively infected with, or recovered from COVID-19. The repertoires were released in a freely available public database intended as a resource for research on the immune response to SARS-CoV-2. Samples were obtained from the ongoing ImmuneRACE study (first 160 participants) and from 1,254 subjects provided by 6 global collaborators. The sample metadata nearly always contained a de-identified subject ID, COVID-19 status, age in years and sex. Where available, HLA class I and class II types were taken from metadata supplied by the sample provider and were not determined by assay-based typing.

In the prospective study, participants were roughly 18 to 100 years old, resided in approximately 25 geographic areas of the United States, and were enrolled through a virtual design. Cohort assignment in the prospective study relied on participant-reported clinical history from a screening survey and a study questionnaire. Recovered participants in ImmuneRACE Cohort 3 were defined by two consecutive negative NP/OP PCR tests, clearance by a healthcare professional, or resolution of symptoms. Mobile phlebotomists in the prospective study collected whole blood, serum and a nasopharyngeal or oropharyngeal swab from every participant. Additional blood draws and questionnaires over an approximately two-month period could optionally be provided by prospective study participants. Before DNA extraction, prospective study blood samples were shipped either frozen or at room temperature. Between the V and J ends, shortened by 5 bases and 2 bases respectively, the junction contains 15 bases. The CDR3 goes from the cysteine to the phenylalanine over 15 residues. This entry keeps only the CDR3 DNA: 45 bases, framed from base 1. Reading the germline V gene gives CDR1 KGHSH and CDR2 LQKENI.

Broader findings and caveats from the paper: Clinical and demographic metadata were provided uncurated, with the amount varying by source and participant.

TCRbeta CDR3 regions were amplified from genomic DNA by means of the immunoSEQ Assay, a bias-controlled multiplex PCR. The authors' pipeline ran thus. Nucleated cell counts per sample were estimated from amplification of reference gene primers within the assay. To quantify the absolute abundance of each unique TCRbeta CDR3 rearrangement, sequence reads were collapsed and filtered. For each sample, productive Simpson clonality was calculated by taking the square root of Simpson's diversity index across productive rearrangements. Entries here come from immuneACCESS through TCRdb and include only in-frame sequences with V and J called. Some clones fail to appear in such tables; in the studies checked, an unresolved V gene covers under half of the shortfall, and the cause of the remainder is unknown. The DNA gave D and trimming, while V, J and clone size come from that table. In this sample the table shows 490,000 or so clones, approximately 91% of which occur a single time. 7% to 10% of the sample is held by the ten biggest clonotypes.

Comments on this clone: Its antigen has not been determined. No quality values exist for individual bases; no much larger clone is one base distant.

This TCR came from a woman aged 55-69 years who had recovered from COVID-19. This chain is built from TRBV18 and TRBJ1-2; matching of 5 bases hints at TRBD1 as the D gene. Sequenced: PBMCs or T cells enriched from blood (not recorded which). This receptor carries the CDR3 CASSGGGIENYGYTF. At the DNA level, the sequence is TGTGCCAGCTCAGGGGGGGGGATTGAGAACTATGGCTACACCTTC.